This T cell receptor beta chain is drawn from a study of blood T cell repertoires in COVID-19. This clone appeared a single time. Produced via immunoSEQ multiplex PCR; TCRdb's table is partial and in-frame only. This sample has some 280,000 clones; 85% occur once, and the top ten carry about 4%. Trimming pared 1 base from V and 7 bases from J, leaving 17 bases between. Germline values: CDR1 LGHDT, CDR2 YNNKEL (reference sequence). The CDR3 is 17 residues long. The gene calls are TRBV3-1 (or the pseudogene TRBV3-2) and TRBJ1-6; D perhaps matches TRBD1 (6 bases). This receptor was obtained from a woman aged 50 to 60 with active or convalescent COVID-19. The sequenced sample consisted of peripheral blood. The CDR3 bases are TGTGCCAGCAGCCAAGGATTTACGGGACACCTAAATTCACCCCTCCACTTT. Amino acids: CASSQGFTGHLNSPLHF.